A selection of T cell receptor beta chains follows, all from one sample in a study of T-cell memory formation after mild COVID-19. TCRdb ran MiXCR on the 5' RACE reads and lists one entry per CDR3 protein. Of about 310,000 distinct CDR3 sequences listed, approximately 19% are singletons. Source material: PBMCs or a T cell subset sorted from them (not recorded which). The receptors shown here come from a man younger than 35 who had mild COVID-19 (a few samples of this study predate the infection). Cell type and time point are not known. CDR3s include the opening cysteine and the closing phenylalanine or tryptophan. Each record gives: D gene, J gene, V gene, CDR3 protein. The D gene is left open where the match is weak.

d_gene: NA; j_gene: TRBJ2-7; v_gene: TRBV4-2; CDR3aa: CASSHFPEVDEQYF
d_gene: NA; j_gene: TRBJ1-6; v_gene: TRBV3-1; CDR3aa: CASSQVGARSPLHF
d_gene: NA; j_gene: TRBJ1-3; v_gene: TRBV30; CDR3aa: CAWRGSGNTIYF
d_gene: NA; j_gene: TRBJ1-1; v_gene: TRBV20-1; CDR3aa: CSARDVREMNTEAFF
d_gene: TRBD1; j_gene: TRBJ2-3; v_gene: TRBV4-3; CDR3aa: CASSQMDRVTDTQYF
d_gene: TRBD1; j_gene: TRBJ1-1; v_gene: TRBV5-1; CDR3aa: CASSLGTGAEAFF
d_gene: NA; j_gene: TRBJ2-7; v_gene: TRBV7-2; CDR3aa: CASSDFPYEQYF
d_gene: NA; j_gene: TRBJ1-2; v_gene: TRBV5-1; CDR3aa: CASSLDPGIDYGYTF
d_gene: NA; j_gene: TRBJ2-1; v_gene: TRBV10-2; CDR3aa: CASSDWANEQFF
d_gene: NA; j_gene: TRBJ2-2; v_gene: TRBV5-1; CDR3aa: CASSTDSVSTGELFF
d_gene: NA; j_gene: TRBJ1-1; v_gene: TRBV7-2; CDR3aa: CASRPELTNTEAFF
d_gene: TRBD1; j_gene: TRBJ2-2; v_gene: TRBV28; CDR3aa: CASLDRGRSGELFF
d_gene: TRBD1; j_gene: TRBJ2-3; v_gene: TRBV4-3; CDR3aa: CASSQDRDRITDTQYF
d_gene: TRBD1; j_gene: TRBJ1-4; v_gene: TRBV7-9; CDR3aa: CASSPNTGAEKLFF
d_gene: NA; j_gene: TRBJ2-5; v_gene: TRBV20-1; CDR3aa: CSARLPPGWAQYF
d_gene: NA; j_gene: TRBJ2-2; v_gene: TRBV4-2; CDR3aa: CASSQGGPHTGELFF
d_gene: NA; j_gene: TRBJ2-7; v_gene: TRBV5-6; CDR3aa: CASSRRTYEQYF
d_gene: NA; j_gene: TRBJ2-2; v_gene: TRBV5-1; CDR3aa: CASREVTGELFF
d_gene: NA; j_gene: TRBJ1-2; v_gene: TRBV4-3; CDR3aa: CASSPEGGGRGYTF
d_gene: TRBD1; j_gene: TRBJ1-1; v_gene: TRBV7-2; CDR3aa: CASSPRRQGFGPEAFF
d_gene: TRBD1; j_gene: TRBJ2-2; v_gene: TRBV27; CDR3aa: CASSLGQGVTGELFF
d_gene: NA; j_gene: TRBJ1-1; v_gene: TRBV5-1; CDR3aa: CASYRGSMNTEAFF
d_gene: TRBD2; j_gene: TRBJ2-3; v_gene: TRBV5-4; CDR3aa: CASRPGGASGGVHTQYF
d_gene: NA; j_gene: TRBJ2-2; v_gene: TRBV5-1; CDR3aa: CASSVQGHGELFF
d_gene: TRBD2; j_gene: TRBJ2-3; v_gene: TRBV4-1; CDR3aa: CASSQDPGASGGLDTQYF
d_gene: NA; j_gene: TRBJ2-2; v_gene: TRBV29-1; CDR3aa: CSVLEFGELFF
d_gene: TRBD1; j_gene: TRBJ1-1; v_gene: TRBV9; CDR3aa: CASSPDRGNEAFF
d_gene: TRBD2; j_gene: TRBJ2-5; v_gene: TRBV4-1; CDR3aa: CASSHSALLAGSRTQYF
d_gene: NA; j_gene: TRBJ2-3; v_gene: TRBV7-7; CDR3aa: CASSPSHGTDTQYF
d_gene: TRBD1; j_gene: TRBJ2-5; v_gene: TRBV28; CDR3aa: CASSPGTASQETQYF
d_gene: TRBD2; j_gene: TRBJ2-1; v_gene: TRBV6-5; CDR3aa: CASSYLRGGANEQFF
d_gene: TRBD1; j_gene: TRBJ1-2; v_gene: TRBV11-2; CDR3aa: CASSWTGREGYTF
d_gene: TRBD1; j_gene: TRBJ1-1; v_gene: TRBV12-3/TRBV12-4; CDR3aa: CASSFGQGGVAEAFF
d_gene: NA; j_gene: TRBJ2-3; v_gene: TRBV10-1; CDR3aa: CASSEPELPDTQYF
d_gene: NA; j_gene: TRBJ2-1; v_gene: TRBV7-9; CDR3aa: CASSFGSPNEQFF
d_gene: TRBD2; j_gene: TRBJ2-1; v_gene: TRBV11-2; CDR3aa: CASSLTGGEQFF
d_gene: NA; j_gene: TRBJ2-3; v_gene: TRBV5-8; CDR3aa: CASSLSLATDTQYF
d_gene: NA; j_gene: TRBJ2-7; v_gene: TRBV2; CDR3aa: CASSRSRQAGWLEQYF
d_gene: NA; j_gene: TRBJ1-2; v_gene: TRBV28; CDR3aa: CASSWTRGGGTF
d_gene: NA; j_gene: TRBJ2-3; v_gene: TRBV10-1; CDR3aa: CASSVGGGPSTDTQYF
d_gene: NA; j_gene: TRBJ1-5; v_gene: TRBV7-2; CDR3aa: CASSLMQGLLQPQHF
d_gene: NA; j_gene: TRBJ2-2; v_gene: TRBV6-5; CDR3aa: CASSYSIHGSTGELFF
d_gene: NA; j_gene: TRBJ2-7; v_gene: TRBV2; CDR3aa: CASSGGGSRREQYF
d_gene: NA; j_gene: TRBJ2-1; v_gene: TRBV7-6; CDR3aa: CASSSGDEYNEQFF
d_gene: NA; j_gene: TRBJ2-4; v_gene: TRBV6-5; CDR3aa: CASRPDYLNIQYF
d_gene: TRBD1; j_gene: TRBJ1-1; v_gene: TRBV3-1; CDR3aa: CASSQDLAGGTEAFF
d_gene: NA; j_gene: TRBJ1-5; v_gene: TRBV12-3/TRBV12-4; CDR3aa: CASSERAVTLNQPQHF
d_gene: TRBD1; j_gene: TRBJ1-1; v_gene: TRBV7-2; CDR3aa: CASSFFPGRDSSEAFF
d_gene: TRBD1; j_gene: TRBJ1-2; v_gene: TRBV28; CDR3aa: CASSLAGTGNGYTF
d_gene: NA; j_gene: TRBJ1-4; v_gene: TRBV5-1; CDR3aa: CASSPSSSPPRNEKLFF
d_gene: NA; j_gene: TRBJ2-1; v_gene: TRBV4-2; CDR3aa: CASSLKRKRVNEQFF
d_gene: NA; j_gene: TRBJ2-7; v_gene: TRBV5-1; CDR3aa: CASSRSGDVYEQYF